Shown below are 11 T cell receptor beta chains from a single sample sequenced in a study of blood T cells in healthy people across ages. Next came a second PCR, run for about 6 to 12 cycles, which used a sample-barcoded 5' primer along with a J-beta primer mix. TCRdb fed the 5' RACE reads into MiXCR, producing one record per CDR3 protein. The profile shows 1.5 million to 1.8 million distinct CDR3 sequences, approximately 39% of them singletons. The sample consisted of blood. The receptors were sampled from a woman between 18 and 30 years old in good health.

This clonotype came up a few times. The genes are TRBV20-1 and TRBJ1-2; D uncertain. Trimming removed 3 bases from V and 5 bases from J, with 4 bases in between. The germline CDR1 and CDR2 sequences are DFQATT and SNEGSKA (reference sequence). The CDR3 contains 10 residues. The CDR3 region has the DNA TGCAGTGCTAGCCCGTATGGCTACACCTTC. It encodes CSASPYGYTF.

CDR3 nucleotide sequence: TGTGCTATCTCGCCGATATCGGGAGAGGGGAACACAGATACGCAGTATTTT. Its translation is CAISPISGEGNTDTQYF. The V and J genes are TRBV7-7 and TRBJ2-3, with D possibly matching TRBD2 (6 bases). The CDR3 consists of 17 residues. Germline V gene sequence: CDR1 SSHAT, CDR2 FNYEAQ (reference sequence).

CDR3 loop: CASSTQPYRGNGYTF. CDR3 sequence (DNA): TGTGCCAGCAGCACCCAACCTTACAGGGGAAACGGCTACACCTTC. The chain couples TRBV7-9 to TRBJ1-2; 7 bases map to TRBD1. From germline, CDR1 is SEHNR and CDR2 FQNEAQ (reference sequence). CDR3 length: 15 amino acids. Trimming cost V 5 bases and J 8 bases; bases outside gene matches: 14.

A word on this clonotype: Its ends do not fully match the called genes, so a read error is possible. The chain combines TRBV4-2 with TRBJ2-7; D possibly corresponds to TRBD2 (6 bases). Germline V gene sequence: CDR1 LGHNA, CDR2 YNFKEQ. The CDR3 loop spans 16 amino acids. The CDR3 is CASSQDLGEVSSEQYF. CDR3 coding DNA: TGTGCCAGCAGCCAAGATCTCGGGGAGGTCTCCTCCGAGCAGTACTTC.

This clonotype was observed a few times. This chain connects TRBV4-1 to TRBJ2-1; TRBD2 matches at 8 bases. The J segment lost 0 bases and the V segment lost 3 bases, leaving 7 bases of the junction unmatched. CDR1 MGHRA and CDR2 YSYEKL come from the germline V gene. The CDR3 length is 17 residues. This CDR3 reads CASSHNSGKSSYNEQFF. The CDR3 region has the DNA TGCGCCAGCAGCCATAATAGCGGGAAGAGCTCCTACAATGAGCAGTTCTTC.

The chain recombines TRBV20-1 with TRBJ2-5; D gene uncertain. The closer fit of TRBJ2-7 to the DNA end suggests the J call may be wrong. The germline CDR1 and CDR2 sequences are DFQATT and SNEGSKA (reference sequence). The CDR3 sequence is 13 residues long. CDR3 in amino acids: CSARRQSSYEQYF. CDR3 coding DNA: TGCAGTGCTAGGCGTCAATCATCGTACGAGCAGTACTTC.

As to this clonotype: At one of its ends the junction is not consistent with the germline gene, which may arise from a read error. In DNA form, the CDR3 reads TGTGCCACCAGTGAAGTAACTCGAAGACTCCCATGGAACAGGGGTAGAACCTACGAGCAGTACTTC. Translating it yields CATSEVTRRLPWNRGRTYEQYF. This chain joins TRBV6-1 and TRBJ2-7, with 7 bases identical to TRBD1. The CDR3 runs 22 residues. CDR1 is MNHNS, CDR2 SASEGT, per germline.

This clonotype occurred a few times. The rearrangement links TRBV27 to TRBJ1-6; 10 nucleotides agree with TRBD1. Germline CDR1 is MNHEY and CDR2 is SMNVEV (reference sequence). CDR3 length: 14 residues. V was clipped by 2 bases and J by 9 bases; unmatched bases: 1. The chain's CDR3 is CASSLDRGRSPLHF. CDR3 sequence (DNA): TGTGCCAGCAGTTTAGACAGGGGGCGTTCACCCCTCCACTTT.

V usage is TRBV20-1 and J usage is TRBJ2-1, with 11 nucleotides matching TRBD2. The germline CDR1 and CDR2 sequences are DFQATT and SNEGSKA (reference sequence). CDR3 size: 15 residues. The junction had 6 bases not matched to a gene; V was cut back by 4 bases and J by 4 bases. The CDR3 DNA sequence: TGCAGTGCTACAGATAGCGGGGGGGCTTACAATGAGCAGTTCTTC. Translating it yields CSATDSGGAYNEQFF.

The chain couples TRBV6-5 to TRBJ2-5; D uncertain. This CDR3 is 13 amino acids long. Trimming pared 7 bases from V and 2 bases from J, leaving 11 bases between. Germline V gene sequence: CDR1 MNHEY, CDR2 SVGAGI. CDR3 DNA: TGTGCCAGCAAGAGGAGTGGGCAAGAGACCCAGTACTTC. Amino acids: CASKRSGQETQYF.

The V and J genes are TRBV15 and TRBJ2-5, with no clear D. Between the trimmed V and J ends, which lost 0 bases and 5 bases, there was a span of 7 bases. The CDR3 contains 13 residues. The germline V gene has CDR1 LNHNV and CDR2 YYDKDF (reference sequence). Here the CDR3 reads CATSRDYMETQYF. CDR3 nucleotide sequence: TGTGCCACCAGCAGAGATTATATGGAGACCCAGTACTTC.